The next 27 T cell receptor beta chains were all read from a single sample in a study of T-cell reconstitution after alpha-beta-depleted transplantation in children (dated by TCRdb to 2016 to 2017). Read against the paper, the sample's treatment or condition label means: allogeneic hematopoietic cell transplantation with graft depleted of TCRalphabeta T cells and CD19 B cells. Libraries came from PCR. The sample was run on an Illumina HiSeq 2500. To normalize quantification of the TCRbeta repertoire, the TCR libraries were built with molecular barcoding that relied on unique molecular identifiers. The public reads were reanalyzed by TCRdb: fastp trimming at Q25, MiXCR alignment, in-frame beta chains only. Rows are combined by CDR3 protein, so each entry shows the most common genes and DNA. In all, the sample holds 900,000 or so distinct CDR3 sequences, and about 15% of those were seen once. The top ten hold approximately 5% of the sample.

Sequenced here: PBMCs, mostly from graft donor cells, sampled 360 days after TCRalphabeta/CD19-depleted stem cell transplant. The receptors were sampled from a male patient aged 5 to 17 who had a stem cell transplant for acute lymphoblastic leukemia, so the T cells may come from the graft donor.

The chain combines TRBV29-1 with TRBJ2-7, with 8 bases aligning to TRBD1. With V trimmed by 4 bases and J by 3 bases, 8 bases remained unmatched. Germline V gene lookup returns CDR1 SQVTM and CDR2 ANQGSEA. The CDR3 is made up of 14 amino acids. The chain's CDR3 is CSVARGQGNYEQYF. DNA of the CDR3: TGCAGCGTTGCCCGAGGACAGGGAAACTACGAGCAGTACTTC.

The sample holds many counts of this clonotype. V usage is TRBV10-3 and J usage is TRBJ2-5; D might be TRBD1 (5 bases). The V gene lost 5 bases and the J gene lost 1 base, with 8 bases spanning the gap. The CDR3 loop spans 13 amino acids. Germline lookup yields CDR1 ENHRY and CDR2 SYGVKD. CDR3 sequence (DNA): TGTGCCATCAGTCTGGGGCTCCAAGAGACCCAGTACTTC. Translation: CAISLGLQETQYF.

The chain recombines TRBV27 with TRBJ1-1, with D maybe TRBD1 (6 bases). With 4 bases removed from V and 10 bases from J, the gap between germline ends came to 16 bases. Per the germline V gene, CDR1 is MNHEY and CDR2 is SMNVEV (reference sequence). The CDR3 runs 13 residues. This chain's CDR3 is CASSSGATGGAFF. As DNA, the CDR3 is TGTGCCAGCAGTTCAGGGGCGACAGGTGGAGCTTTCTTT.

CDR3 protein: CASMLISGSSGELFF. In DNA, the CDR3 is TGCGCCAGCATGTTGATTAGCGGGAGCTCCGGGGAGCTGTTTTTT. The J gene is TRBJ2-2, the V gene TRBV5-1; 9 bases are a match to TRBD2. Germline V gives CDR1 SGHRS, CDR2 YFSETQ. The J segment lost 6 bases and the V segment lost 6 bases, leaving 9 bases of the junction unmatched. The CDR3 extends over 15 amino acids.

Turning to this clonotype: No conserved phenylalanine or tryptophan is present at the end of the CDR3, so a read error is the likely explanation. The DNA is omitted, as the CDR3 cannot be located on it reliably, and the CDR3 follows TCRdb's listing. The chain combines TRBV12-3 or TRBV12-4 with TRBJ2-1; the listed D gene, TRBD1, was not tested against the DNA. The CDR3 is 13 residues long, ends included. CDR3 residues: CASSLEVKGAGEA.

This clonotype was detected only a few times. The chain links TRBV3-1 to TRBJ2-3; D is uncertain. V lost 1 base, J lost 4 bases, and 6 bases lay in between. The CDR3 totals 13 residues. From germline, CDR1 is LGHDT and CDR2 YNNKEL (reference sequence). The CDR3 region is CASSQGPPDTQYF. The DNA for the CDR3 is TGTGCCAGCAGCCAAGGACCTCCAGATACGCAGTATTTT.

In regard to this clonotype: Mismatch with germline at one junction end may stem from a read error. This chain links TRBV6-5 with TRBJ2-1; TRBD2 might be the D (6 bases). Germline assignment: CDR1 MNHEY and CDR2 SVGAGI. This CDR3 has 12 amino acids. The CDR3 sequence is CASSYPPAGWVF. Written as DNA, the CDR3 is TGTGCCAGCAGTTACCCCCCGGCGGGATGGGTCTTC.

This clonotype showed up just a few times. This chain uses TRBV5-1 with TRBJ2-3, with TRBD1 matching over 7 bases. The V segment lost 2 bases and the J segment 2 bases; nucleotides outside the gene matches: 2. The CDR3 contains 14 residues. CDR1 and CDR2 from the germline V gene are SGHRS and YFSETQ. The chain's CDR3 is CASSFKGATDTQYF. The DNA of the CDR3 is TGCGCCAGCAGCTTCAAGGGGGCCACAGATACGCAGTATTTT.

This clonotype was seen at least ten times. This chain joins TRBV10-3 and TRBJ2-7; D perhaps matches TRBD1 (7 bases). Deletions cut 6 bases from V and 2 bases from J, with 20 bases between. CDR3 size: 16 residues. Germline CDR1 is ENHRY and CDR2 is SYGVKD. The CDR3 loop reads CAIRPGGRNETYEQYF. The CDR3 DNA sequence: TGTGCCATCAGGCCAGGGGGGCGGAATGAAACCTACGAGCAGTACTTC.

In its sample, this clonotype was seen a few times. The V and J genes are TRBV27 and TRBJ2-1; no firm D call. The CDR3 has 13 residues. CDR1 is MNHEY and CDR2 is SMNVEV in the germline V gene (reference sequence). Trimming pared 5 bases from V and 7 bases from J, leaving 12 bases between. The CDR3 sequence is CASSPSLWNEQFF. Written as DNA, the CDR3 is TGTGCCAGCAGTCCATCACTTTGGAATGAGCAGTTCTTC.

This clonotype was recorded a few times. The J gene is TRBJ2-7, the V gene TRBV3-1; the match to TRBD2 covers 7 bases. In germline, CDR1 is LGHDT, CDR2 YNNKEL (reference sequence). The CDR3 runs to 14 residues. The ends lost 8 bases at V and 2 bases at J; junction bases unmatched: 9. The CDR3 sequence is CASYSGTTAYEQYF. The CDR3 DNA reads TGTGCCAGCTACTCCGGGACTACCGCCTACGAGCAGTACTTC.

This clonotype was recorded a few times. This rearrangement joins TRBV20-1 to TRBJ1-6; D might be TRBD1 (6 bases). Germline values: CDR1 DFQATT, CDR2 SNEGSKA (reference sequence). CDR3 size: 15 residues. Between the trimmed V and J ends, which lost 3 bases and 9 bases, there was a span of 18 bases. CDR3 loop: CSASKLTRGPSPLHF. In nucleotides, the CDR3 is TGCAGTGCTAGTAAACTAACCAGGGGACCTTCACCCCTCCACTTT.

This clonotype was seen a handful of times. CDR3 nucleotide sequence: TGTGCCAGCAGCTTAGCCCTAGCGGGAGCCCATGAGCAGTTCTTC. Its protein is CASSLALAGAHEQFF. This sequence joins TRBV13 and TRBJ2-1, with 10 positions matching TRBD2. Germline V gene lookup returns CDR1 PRHDT and CDR2 FYEKMQ (reference sequence). The CDR3 contains 15 residues. V gave up 1 base and J gave up 8 bases; unmatched junction bases: 5.

The chain is built from TRBV19 and TRBJ1-1; D not resolved. The V gene lost 6 bases and the J gene lost 5 bases, with 13 bases spanning the gap. This CDR3 is 13 amino acids long. Per germline, CDR1 LNHDA and CDR2 SQIVND (reference sequence). CDR3 sequence reads: CASSEGPRTEAFF. CDR3 bases: TGTGCCAGTAGCGAAGGGCCGAGGACTGAAGCTTTCTTT.

Turning to this clonotype: Possible read error: a much larger clone is one base away. The genes are TRBV12-3 or TRBV12-4 and TRBJ2-3; D possibly matches TRBD1 or TRBD2 (5 bases each). Trimming took off 8 bases at V and 2 bases at J, with 17 bases between the two ends. This CDR3 contains 15 residues. The CDR3 DNA follows: TGTGCCAGCTCTGAATGGGGCGGGTACACAGATACGCAGTATTTT. Its protein product is CASSEWGGYTDTQYF.

This clonotype was detected ten times or more. The V call is TRBV7-2, the J call TRBJ2-1, with a weak D call TRBD2 (6 bases). CDR3 length: 16 residues. Germline V gene data show CDR1 as SGHTA and CDR2 as FQGNSA. Trimming took off 5 bases at V and 7 bases at J, with 21 bases between the two ends. CDR3 region: CASSIPSAGRENEQFF. CDR3 nucleotide sequence: TGTGCCAGCAGCATCCCGTCGGCGGGTCGGGAGAATGAGCAGTTCTTC.

This clonotype was observed a few times. This chain uses TRBV5-6 with TRBJ1-2; TRBD1 matches at 7 bases. Unmatched junction bases numbered 15, after V lost 10 bases and J lost 6 bases. CDR1 and CDR2 from the germline V gene are SGHDT and YYEEEE. There are 14 residues in the CDR3. The CDR3 DNA sequence: TGTGCCTCTAGAGGGGGCCAGGGGCTCAATGGCTACACCTTC. It codes for CASRGGQGLNGYTF.

This clonotype occurred many times. The chain recombines TRBV5-1 with TRBJ2-3; D not resolved. V was cut by 5 bases and J by 2 bases, with 6 bases left in between. Germline CDR1 reads SGHRS; CDR2 reads YFSETQ. The CDR3 loop spans 12 amino acids. This chain's CDR3 is CASRLFTDTQYF. The DNA of the CDR3 is TGCGCCAGCAGACTCTTCACAGATACGCAGTATTTT.

The chain carries TRBV5-1 and TRBJ2-7, with D possibly TRBD2 on 6 matching bases. Per germline, CDR1 SGHRS and CDR2 YFSETQ. The CDR3 length is 13 residues. CDR3 coding DNA: TGCGCTACACGGGTGCGGGAAGCCTACGAGCAGTACTTC. Protein product: CATRVREAYEQYF. Full variable domain (remainder filled in from reference TRBV5-1 and TRBJ2-7): KAGVTQTPRYLIKTRGQQVTLSCSPISGHRSVSWYQQTPGQGLQFLFEYFSETQRNKGNFPGRFSGRQFSNSRSEMNVSTLELGDSALYLCATRVREAYEQYFGPGTRLTVT.

This chain uses TRBV27 with TRBJ2-1, with D possibly being TRBD1 (6 bases). The CDR3 has 16 amino acids. V was shortened by 7 bases and J by 3 bases, with 19 bases between the two germline ends. CDR1 is MNHEY, CDR2 SMNVEV, per germline (reference sequence). The CDR3 DNA reads as TGTGCCAGCACTCAAGAGGGGGACCTACGCTACAATGAGCAGTTCTTC. This codes for CASTQEGDLRYNEQFF.

The rearrangement links TRBV7-2 to TRBJ2-7, with 11 bases fitting TRBD2. The J segment lost 7 bases and the V segment lost 5 bases, leaving 7 bases of the junction unmatched. Germline CDR1 SGHTA, CDR2 FQGNSA. The CDR3 extends over 14 amino acids. CDR3 nucleotide sequence: TGTGCCAGCAGCCCAAGACTAGCGGGACAGGAGCAGTACTTC. Translating it yields CASSPRLAGQEQYF.

The chain joins TRBV4-2 to TRBJ2-7; D is uncertain. Trimming removed 3 bases from V and 1 base from J, with 10 bases in between. The CDR3 loop spans 14 amino acids. Germline CDR1 reads LGHNA; CDR2 reads YNFKEQ. Written as DNA, the CDR3 is TGTGCCAGCAGCCATCAGAGATTGTCCTACGAGCAGTACTTC. Its translation is CASSHQRLSYEQYF.

This clonotype was detected only a few times. This rearrangement joins TRBV5-5 to TRBJ1-4; D perhaps matches TRBD1 (5 bases). The V gene's germline CDR1 is SGHKS and CDR2 YYEKEE (reference sequence). V was shortened by 4 bases and J by 8 bases, with 18 bases between the two germline ends. The length of the CDR3 is 15 residues. The CDR3 spells CASSTGREGREKLFF. CDR3 sequence (DNA): TGTGCCAGCAGCACGGGTAGGGAGGGACGCGAAAAACTGTTTTTT.

This clonotype occurred a few times. The chain carries TRBV7-6 and TRBJ1-1, with D possibly being TRBD1 (6 bases). The V end was cut by 6 bases, the J end by 6 bases, with 14 bases between. CDR3 length equals 13 residues. CDR1 and CDR2 (germline): SGHVS, FNYEAQ. CDR3 residues: CASSSGHYAEAFF. The CDR3 DNA reads as TGTGCCAGCAGTTCGGGACATTACGCTGAAGCTTTCTTT.

The chain couples TRBV4-1 to TRBJ2-7; D gene ambiguous. Looked up from germline, CDR1 is MGHRA and CDR2 is YSYEKL. V lost 2 bases and J lost 6, with 11 bases in between. This CDR3 spans 13 amino acids. CDR3 sequence reads: CASSQPPRSEQYF. For the CDR3, the DNA is TGCGCCAGCAGCCAACCTCCTAGGAGCGAGCAGTACTTC.

V usage is TRBV15 and J usage is TRBJ2-7; D not resolved. The ends were cut back, 5 bases at V and 7 bases at J, with 12 bases in the middle. This CDR3 comprises 12 residues. Germline CDR1 and CDR2: LNHNV and YYDKDF (reference sequence). The CDR3 here is CATSQILGEQYF. In nucleotides, the CDR3 is TGTGCCACCAGCCAAATTCTGGGGGAGCAGTACTTC. The full variable domain, in which reference TRBV15 and TRBJ2-7 provide the parts outside the CDR3, is DAMVIQNPRYQVTQFGKPVTLSCSQTLNHNVMYWYQQKSSQAPKLLFHYYDKDFNNEADTPDNFQSRRPNTSFCFLDIRSPGLGDTAMYLCATSQILGEQYFGPGTRLTVT.

This clonotype occurred many times. J is TRBJ2-7 and V is TRBV5-1; 8 bases are a match to TRBD2. Germline V gives CDR1 SGHRS, CDR2 YFSETQ. Losses at the gene ends were 3 bases for V and 4 bases for J; bases not matched to a gene: 9. The CDR3 is 15 amino acids. CDR3 residues: CASSSGTRPGYEQYF. CDR3 sequence (DNA): TGCGCCAGCAGCTCCGGGACTAGACCGGGGTACGAGCAGTACTTC.